This T cell receptor (beta chain) stems from a study of graft-versus-host responses after intestinal transplantation. About the research overall: Those transplanted obtained multivisceral, liver-intestinal, or isolated intestinal grafts.

Assay: immunoSEQ multiplex PCR; the TCRdb copy retains only in-frame clones and omits some. The profile shows approximately 85,000 clones, around 93% of them singletons. Details on this clone: What it recognizes is unknown.

Per germline, CDR1 LNHDA and CDR2 SQIVND (reference sequence). The CDR3 runs to 14 residues. The V end was cut by 1 base, the J end by 7 bases, with 11 bases between. The sample was unstimulated CD8+ T cells sorted from spleen or lymph node cells, taken before transplant. The rearrangement links TRBV19 to TRBJ1-5, with D possibly TRBD1 on 5 matching bases. The receptor was derived from a human donor who was the organ donor for an intestinal transplant. The CDR3 loop is CASSIGVQGQPQHF. In DNA, the CDR3 is TGTGCCAGTAGTATAGGGGTTCAGGGCCAGCCCCAGCATTTT.